This T cell receptor beta chain originates from a study of beta chain features in type 1 diabetes. Expressed TCRB transcripts were sequenced because the entire RNA isolate underwent reverse transcription. Repertoires were generated with immunoSEQ multiplex PCR, while TCRdb's copy carries only in-frame clones and drops some. The repertoire holds 600,000 or so clones, with over 11% as singletons. This clone was seen a few times. Its antigen is currently unknown. The CDR3 runs to 14 residues. V was pared by 4 bases and J by 5 bases, with 15 bases between. Germline V CDR1 and CDR2: SGHRS, YFSETQ. Broader study findings: Shorter TCRB CDR3s, moderately but significantly so, were found in Type 1 diabetes patients in all four CD4+ subsets. Any HLA effect on TCRB rearrangement was left unresolved by small sub-analyses.

V gene TRBV5-1 combines with J gene TRBJ2-5; no firm D call. The source of this sequence is a man aged 18 to 30 with type 1 diabetes. Input material: naive CD4+ T cells from blood. The CDR3 bases are TGCGCCAGCAGCCTTGGTCCACCGAGGGAGACCCAGTACTTC. Its protein is CASSLGPPRETQYF.